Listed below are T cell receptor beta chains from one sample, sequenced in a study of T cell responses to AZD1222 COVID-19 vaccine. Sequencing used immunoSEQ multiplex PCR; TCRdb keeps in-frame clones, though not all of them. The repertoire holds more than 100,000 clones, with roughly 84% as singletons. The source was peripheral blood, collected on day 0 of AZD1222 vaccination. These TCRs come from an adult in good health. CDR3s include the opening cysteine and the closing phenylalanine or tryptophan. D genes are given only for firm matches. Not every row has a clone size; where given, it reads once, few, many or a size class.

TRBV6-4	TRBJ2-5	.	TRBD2	TGTGCCAGCAGTGTACTAGCGGGTGCGGAGACCCAGTACTTC	CASSVLAGAETQYF
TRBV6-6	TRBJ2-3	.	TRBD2	TGTGCCAGCAGTTACTCGAGCGGGGGAGATACGCAGTATTTT	CASSYSSGGDTQYF
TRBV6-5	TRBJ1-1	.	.	TGTGCCAGCAGCGACCACATGAACACTGAAGCTTTCTTT	CASSDHMNTEAFF
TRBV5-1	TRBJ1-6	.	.	TGCGCCAGCAGCTTGGGCGGGGGCGCCTATAATTCACCCCTCCACTTT	CASSLGGGAYNSPLHF
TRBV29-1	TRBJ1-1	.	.	TGCAGCGTTGCGGACAGTTGGGGAACTGAAGCTTTCTTT	CSVADSWGTEAFF
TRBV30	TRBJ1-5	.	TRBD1	TGTGCCTGGAGTTTGGGGACAGATCAGCCCCAGCATTTT	CAWSLGTDQPQHF
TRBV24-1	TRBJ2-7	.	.	TGTGCCACCAGTGCCCCGACTGAAGCCGAGCAGTACTTC	CATSAPTEAEQYF
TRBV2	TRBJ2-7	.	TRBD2	TGTGCCAGCAGTGAGGGGGGGGTCGTCTACGAGCAGTACTTC	CASSEGGVVYEQYF
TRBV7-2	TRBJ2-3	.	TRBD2	TGTGCCAGCAGCTCAGATCTAGCGGGACAGACAGATACGCAGTATTTT	CASSSDLAGQTDTQYF
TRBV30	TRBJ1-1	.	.	TGTGCCTGGCACCAGTGGAACACTGAAGCTTTCTTT	CAWHQWNTEAFF
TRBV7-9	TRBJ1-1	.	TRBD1	TGTGCCAGCAGCCGTAGACAGGGAAATCTGAACACTGAAGCTTTCTTT	CASSRRQGNLNTEAFF
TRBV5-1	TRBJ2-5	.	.	TGCGCCAGCAGCTTGGAGTCCGTGCAGGGGACCCAGTACTTC	CASSLESVQGTQYF
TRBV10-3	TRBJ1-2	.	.	TGTGCCATCGGGGACACCTATGGCTACACCTTC	CAIGDTYGYTF
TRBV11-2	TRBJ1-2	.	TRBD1	TGTGCCAGCAGCCCAGGGAGGGGGCTCAACTATGGCTACACCTTC	CASSPGRGLNYGYTF
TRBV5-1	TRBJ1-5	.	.	TGCGCCAGCAGCTTGGCCGCTGGGCAGCCCCAGCATTTT	CASSLAAGQPQHF
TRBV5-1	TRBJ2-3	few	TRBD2	TGCGCCAGCACCTTAGCGGGGGAAAGCACAGATACGCAGTATTTT	CASTLAGESTDTQYF
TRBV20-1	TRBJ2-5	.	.	TGCAGTGCCCCTGGCGCGGAGACCCAGTACTTC	CSAPGAETQYF
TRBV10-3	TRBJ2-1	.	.	TGTGCCATCAGTGAGTCGCCGGGAGAGGATGAGCAGTTCTTC	CAISESPGEDEQFF
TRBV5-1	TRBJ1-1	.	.	TGCGCCAGCAGCTTGACGCCGACAGGTCCTGAAGCTTTCTTT	CASSLTPTGPEAFF
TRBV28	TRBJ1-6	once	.	TGTGCCAGCAGTCTCCTTGGGGAATCCTATAATTCACCCCTCCACTTT	CASSLLGESYNSPLHF
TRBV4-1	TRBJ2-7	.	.	TGCGCCAGCAGCCAAGATCGGCTGGTATACGAGCAGTACTTC	CASSQDRLVYEQYF
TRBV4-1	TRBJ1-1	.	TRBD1	TGCGCCAGCAGCCAGACAGGGAGAAACACTGAAGCTTTCTTT	CASSQTGRNTEAFF
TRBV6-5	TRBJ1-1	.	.	TGTGCCAGCAGTTACTCTACCGCGAGCACTGAAGCTTTCTTT	CASSYSTASTEAFF
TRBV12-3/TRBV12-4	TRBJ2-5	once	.	TGTGCCAGCAGCCTGGGGGGGCCGGAGACCCAGTACTTC	CASSLGGPETQYF
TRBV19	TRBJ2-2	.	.	TGTGCCAGTAGTATCTTTAGTTTTCCCGGGGAGCTGTTTTTT	CASSIFSFPGELFF
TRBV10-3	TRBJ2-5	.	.	TGTGCCATCAGTGAGTCAGGAGAGACCCAGTACTTC	CAISESGETQYF
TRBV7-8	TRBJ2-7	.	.	TGTGCCAGCAGCTTAGGACGTCAATCCTACGAGCAGTACTTC	CASSLGRQSYEQYF
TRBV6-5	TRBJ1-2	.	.	TGTGCCAGCAGTTACTCCCCGGGTCCGGGAAGCTATGGCTACACCTTC	CASSYSPGPGSYGYTF
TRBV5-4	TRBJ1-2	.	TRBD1	TGTGCCAGCAGCCCCACAGGGGGGGATGGCTACACCTTC	CASSPTGGDGYTF
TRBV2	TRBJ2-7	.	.	TGTGCCAGCAGTGAGATACAGGGACCGGGCTACGAGCAGTACTTC	CASSEIQGPGYEQYF
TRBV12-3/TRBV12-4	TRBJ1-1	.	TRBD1	TGTGCCAGCAGGTACAGGGGGACTGAAGCTTTCTTT	CASRYRGTEAFF
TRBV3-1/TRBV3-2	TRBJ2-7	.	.	TGTGCCAGCAGCCAATTACTACACGAGCAGTACTTC	CASSQLLHEQYF
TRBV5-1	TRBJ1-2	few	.	TGCGCCAGCAGCTTTCAGGTCCGGCGGGCGACTAACTATGGCTACACCTTC	CASSFQVRRATNYGYTF
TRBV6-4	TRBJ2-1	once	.	TGTGCCAGCAGTGACTCGCGGGGAGAGCAGTTCTTC	CASSDSRGEQFF